The T cell receptor (beta chain) described here comes from a study of shared clonotypes between healthy human individuals. Findings and caveats of the study: Donors were few, which limited the genetic and exposure-history diversity represented.

Data came from immunoSEQ multiplex PCR; TCRdb stores just in-frame clones and leaves some out. The repertoire has about 490,000 clones, 70% to 85% of them found once; the top ten carry about 11%. Concerning this clone itself: Its antigen is unknown. This sequence is one base from a far larger clone and is likely a read error.

Sequencing used PBMCs. The receptor was derived from a woman in her thirties or forties in good health. Some clones in this sample may be carry-over from other donors' samples.

In DNA form, the CDR3 reads TGTGCCAGCAGCAAAGGACAAACCTCCGGGCCGATCTACGAGCAGTACTTC. It encodes CASSKGQTSGPIYEQYF. V usage is TRBV5-4 and J usage is TRBJ2-5; D may be TRBD1 (5 bases). Gene TRBJ2-7 matches the end of the DNA better, so the J call may be wrong. Germline V CDR1 and CDR2: SGHNT, YYREEE (reference sequence). The CDR3 is 17 amino acids.